Shown below are 30 T cell receptor beta chains from a single sample sequenced in a study of blood T cell repertoires in COVID-19. Profiled with immunoSEQ multiplex PCR; TCRdb holds only in-frame clones, not every one. Altogether some 180,000 clones are present, approximately 80% being singletons, with the ten largest covering 5.5% to 7.5%. Material: peripheral blood. The source of these receptors is a human donor in a cohort sampled during active COVID-19.

V and J are TRBV27 and TRBJ1-6; 7 nucleotides line up with TRBD1. With 6 bases clipped from V and 9 bases from J, the junction kept 14 bases outside the gene matches. Germline V gene lookup returns CDR1 MNHEY and CDR2 SMNVEV (reference sequence). The CDR3 is 16 residues long. The CDR3 DNA sequence: TGTGCCAGCAGGGAATTCCCCGTTGGACAGGCTTCACCCCTCCACTTT. It specifies CASREFPVGQASPLHF.

This clone was counted once. The rearrangement uses TRBV5-5 and TRBJ2-5; 9 bases match TRBD2. The CDR3 runs 15 residues. Unmatched junction bases numbered 11, after V lost 4 bases and J lost 7 bases. Germline V gene sequence: CDR1 SGHKS, CDR2 YYEKEE (reference sequence). The CDR3 DNA is TGTGCCAGCAGCACGGAGGGACTAGCCGTGGCGACCCAGTACTTC. Translation: CASSTEGLAVATQYF.

This clone is a singleton in its sample. This chain uses TRBV7-9 with TRBJ1-1, with 10 nucleotides matching TRBD1. Unmatched junction bases numbered 11, after V lost 5 bases and J lost 2 bases. Germline CDR1 reads SEHNR; CDR2 reads FQNEAQ (reference sequence). The CDR3 totals 17 residues. The CDR3 loop is CASSDSQTGGLNTEAFF. Here the CDR3 DNA reads TGTGCCAGCAGCGACTCCCAGACAGGGGGCCTCAACACTGAAGCTTTCTTT.

The chain couples TRBV6-5 to TRBJ1-1, with a tentative D call TRBD1 (6 bases). V was pared by 6 bases and J by 3 bases, with 8 bases between. Germline V lookup: CDR1 MNHEY, CDR2 SVGAGI. The CDR3 runs 12 residues. The CDR3: CASSQGHTEAFF. The CDR3 DNA follows: TGTGCCAGCAGCCAGGGGCACACTGAAGCTTTCTTT.

The CDR3 bases are TGCGCCAGCGGGACAGCGAACACCGGGGAGCTGTTTTTT. It codes for CASGTANTGELFF. This chain uses TRBV5-1 with TRBJ2-2; 7 nucleotides match TRBD1. The ends lost 7 bases at V and 0 bases at J; junction bases unmatched: 0. This CDR3 region has 13 residues. Germline loops: CDR1 SGHRS, CDR2 YFSETQ.

The chain uses TRBV27 and TRBJ1-2, with 7 bases that match TRBD1. Trimming at V came to 5 bases and at J to 3 bases, leaving 6 bases not matched to a gene. The V gene's germline CDR1 is MNHEY and CDR2 SMNVEV (reference sequence). CDR3 length: 14 residues. In nucleotides, the CDR3 is TGTGCCAGCAGTCAACAGGGGATTCACTATGGCTACACCTTC. Protein product: CASSQQGIHYGYTF.

This chain joins TRBV5-6 and TRBJ2-7; perhaps TRBD1 as D (7 bases). V was clipped by 5 bases and J by 4 bases, with 16 bases between them. Germline V CDR1 and CDR2: SGHDT, YYEEEE. This CDR3 comprises 14 residues. The CDR3 sequence: CASRTEPGGYEQYF. The CDR3, as DNA: TGTGCCAGCAGAACGGAGCCAGGGGGGTACGAGCAGTACTTC. Full variable domain (remainder filled in from reference TRBV5-6 and TRBJ2-7): DAGVTQSPTHLIKTRGQQVTLRCSPKSGHDTVSWYQQALGQGPQFIFQYYEEEERQRGNFPDRFSGHQFPNYSSELNVNALLLGDSALYLCASRTEPGGYEQYFGPGTRLTVT.

V gene TRBV3-1 (or the pseudogene TRBV3-2) combines with J gene TRBJ1-2, with D unresolved. Trimming removed 0 bases from V and 9 bases from J, with 11 bases in between. There are 13 residues in the CDR3. CDR1 is LGHDT and CDR2 is YNNKEL in the germline V gene (reference sequence). This CDR3 is CASSQDRSGRYTF. In DNA, the CDR3 is TGTGCCAGCAGCCAAGATCGTAGCGGCCGCTACACCTTC.

This rearrangement joins TRBV3-1 (or the pseudogene TRBV3-2) to TRBJ2-7; D perhaps matches TRBD2 (6 bases). The CDR3 has 16 residues. Per the germline V gene, CDR1 is LGHDT and CDR2 is YNNKEL (reference sequence). V lost 0 bases, J lost 5 bases, and 17 bases lay in between. In DNA, the CDR3 is TGTGCCAGCAGCCAAGAATTTGGGGCCGGGACTCACGAGCAGTACTTC. This codes for CASSQEFGAGTHEQYF.

This sequence joins TRBV3-1 (or the pseudogene TRBV3-2) and TRBJ1-1; D might be TRBD1 (5 bases). The length of the CDR3 is 14 residues. The germline V and J ends were trimmed by 1 base and 5 bases, with 11 bases remaining between them. Germline-derived CDR1 and CDR2 are LGHDT and YNNKEL (reference sequence). The CDR3 DNA reads TGTGCCAGCAGCCAAGGTCAGGGTGGGACTGAAGCTTTCTTT. Amino acids: CASSQGQGGTEAFF.

DNA for the CDR3: TGTGCCAGCAGTCCGGGAATAACCTATGGCTACACCTTC. The encoded protein is CASSPGITYGYTF. This sequence joins TRBV2 and TRBJ1-2; D remains unclear. This CDR3 contains 13 residues. Trimming cost V 5 bases and J 4 bases, with 11 bases left between them. Germline V gene data show CDR1 as SNHLY and CDR2 as FYNNEI.

This sequence joins TRBV6-2 or TRBV6-3 and TRBJ2-5; a possible D gene is TRBD1 (5 bases). The V gene's germline CDR1 is MNHEY and CDR2 SVGEGT. CDR3 length: 18 amino acids. V dropped 2 bases and J dropped 2 bases, with 21 bases sitting between them. The DNA of the CDR3 is TGTGCCAGCAGTTACACCCTACGCCGGACAAACCGTCAAGAGACCCAGTACTTC. It yields the protein CASSYTLRRTNRQETQYF.

The rearrangement links TRBV14 to TRBJ2-1; tentative D call: TRBD1 (6 bases). V was pared by 1 base and J by 8 bases, with 15 bases between. CDR3 length equals 15 residues. CDR1 is SGHDN and CDR2 is FVKESK in the germline V gene. The CDR3 DNA is TGTGCCAGCAGCCAAGGACAGGCATGGGGTTATGAGCAGTTCTTC. It specifies CASSQGQAWGYEQFF. Full variable domain (rest looked up from reference TRBV14 and TRBJ2-1): EAGVTQFPSHSVIEKGQTVTLRCDPISGHDNLYWYRRVMGKEIKFLLHFVKESKQDESGMPNNRFLAERTGGTYSTLKVQPAELEDSGVYFCASSQGQAWGYEQFFGPGTRLTVL.

The chain links TRBV7-2 to TRBJ2-1, with D unresolved. The V end was cut by 3 bases, the J end by 6 bases, with 9 bases between. The CDR3 length is 13 residues. The V gene's germline CDR1 is SGHTA and CDR2 FQGNSA. The DNA for the CDR3 is TGTGCCAGCAGCTTGAGTGTATCCAATGAGCAGTTCTTC. It translates to CASSLSVSNEQFF. The whole variable domain, remainder taken from reference TRBV7-2 and TRBJ2-1, is GAGVSQSPSNKVTEKGKDVELRCDPISGHTALYWYRQSLGQGLEFLIYFQGNSAPDKSGLPSDRFSAERTGGSVSTLTIQRTQQEDSAVYLCASSLSVSNEQFFGPGTRLTVL.

The V call is TRBV4-2, the J call TRBJ1-5; 9 bases match TRBD1. Germline V gene lookup returns CDR1 LGHNA and CDR2 YNFKEQ. The CDR3 sequence is 16 residues long. After removal of 2 bases from V and 1 base from J, the junction contained 3 bases not matched to a gene. The CDR3 sequence is CASSQTGGISNQPQHF. The CDR3 DNA reads as TGTGCCAGCAGCCAAACAGGGGGCATCAGCAATCAGCCCCAGCATTTT.

The count of this clone is one. This chain joins TRBV5-6 and TRBJ1-5; D may be TRBD1 (6 bases). The germline V and J ends were trimmed by 0 bases and 4 bases, with 11 bases remaining between them. This CDR3 is 15 amino acids long. Germline loops: CDR1 SGHDT, CDR2 YYEEEE. DNA of the CDR3: TGTGCCAGCAGCTTGGCTAGGGGGGGTAATCAGCCCCAGCATTTT. This gives the protein CASSLARGGNQPQHF.

The J gene is TRBJ2-4, the V gene TRBV3-1 (or the pseudogene TRBV3-2); TRBD2 matches at 7 bases. Germline values: CDR1 LGHDT, CDR2 YNNKEL (reference sequence). This CDR3 has 15 residues. V shed 2 bases and J 6 bases; nucleotides not matched to a gene: 7. CDR3 nucleotides: TGTGCCAGCAGCCAAAGTTCGGGGGGAGGAAACATTCAGTACTTC. Translated: CASSQSSGGGNIQYF.

The rearrangement links TRBV10-3 to TRBJ2-5; 7 bases line up with TRBD1. V lost 3 bases to trimming and J lost 5 bases; unmatched junction nucleotides: 6. The CDR3 has 14 amino acids. CDR1 ENHRY and CDR2 SYGVKD come from the germline V gene. CDR3 nucleotide sequence: TGTGCCATCAGTGAAGACGGCAGGGGGGAGACCCAGTACTTC. Protein sequence: CAISEDGRGETQYF.

The rearrangement uses TRBV4-2 and TRBJ2-3; 10 bases map to TRBD1. V was clipped by 3 bases and J by 3 bases; unmatched bases: 12. CDR1 and CDR2 from the germline V gene are LGHNA and YNFKEQ. The CDR3 loop spans 18 amino acids. The CDR3 spells CASSQEGYRDRGTDTQYF. CDR3 in DNA: TGTGCCAGCAGCCAGGAAGGGTACCGGGACAGGGGAACAGATACGCAGTATTTT.

J is TRBJ1-1 and V is TRBV3-1 (or the pseudogene TRBV3-2); no clear D gene. Germline CDR1 and CDR2: LGHDT and YNNKEL (reference sequence). This CDR3 region has 14 residues. V lost 2 bases and J 7 bases, leaving 14 bases between the germline ends. The DNA for the CDR3 is TGTGCCAGCAGCCAACCACCAGAAACCAGTGAAGCTTTCTTT. Its translation: CASSQPPETSEAFF.

This rearrangement joins TRBV19 to TRBJ1-1; TRBD1 is a possible D gene (5 bases). CDR1 and CDR2 from the germline V gene are LNHDA and SQIVND (reference sequence). Trimming took off 3 bases at V and 5 bases at J, with 22 bases between the two ends. This CDR3 spans 17 amino acids. The CDR3 region is CASSILAAGEAGTEAFF. The CDR3 DNA reads TGTGCCAGTAGTATTTTAGCCGCGGGAGAGGCAGGGACTGAAGCTTTCTTT.

The chain carries TRBV5-1 and TRBJ2-7; no reliable D call. This CDR3 contains 13 residues. V was clipped by 0 bases and J by 3 bases, with 7 bases between them. Germline assignment: CDR1 SGHRS and CDR2 YFSETQ. This CDR3 reads CASSLGPDYEQYF. The CDR3, as DNA: TGCGCCAGCAGCTTGGGGCCAGACTACGAGCAGTACTTC.

The chain couples TRBV2 to TRBJ2-7; TRBD2 matches 9 bases. Trimming removed 5 bases from V and 4 bases from J; junction bases left unmatched: 9. Germline V CDR1 and CDR2: SNHLY, FYNNEI. The CDR3 is 15 amino acids. CDR3 in amino acids: CASSWPGLAWYEQYF. The CDR3 DNA is TGTGCCAGCAGTTGGCCGGGACTAGCATGGTACGAGCAGTACTTC.

This chain joins TRBV6-5 and TRBJ1-1; D uncertain. In germline, CDR1 is MNHEY, CDR2 SVGAGI. CDR3 length equals 15 residues. V was clipped by 8 bases and J by 3 bases, with 19 bases between them. The CDR3 DNA follows: TGTGCCAGCCATATACAACCAGGAGGAGACACTGAAGCTTTCTTT. It translates to CASHIQPGGDTEAFF.

V and J are TRBV15 and TRBJ2-1; D unclear. CDR1 is LNHNV and CDR2 is YYDKDF in the germline V gene (reference sequence). This CDR3 has 12 amino acids. Trimming cost V 3 bases and J 10 bases, with 10 bases left between them. The CDR3 here is CATSSPRPEQFF. CDR3 DNA: TGTGCCACCAGCAGCCCGCGGCCCGAGCAGTTCTTC. The entire variable domain, with the rest obtained from reference TRBV15 and TRBJ2-1, is as follows: DAMVIQNPRYQVTQFGKPVTLSCSQTLNHNVMYWYQQKSSQAPKLLFHYYDKDFNNEADTPDNFQSRRPNTSFCFLDIRSPGLGDTAMYLCATSSPRPEQFFGPGTRLTVL.

This chain connects TRBV5-4 to TRBJ2-1; D ambiguous. Per germline, CDR1 SGHNT and CDR2 YYREEE (reference sequence). Trimming removed 4 bases from V and 4 bases from J, with 3 bases in between. The CDR3 runs to 11 residues. The CDR3 bases are TGTGCCAGCAGCCAATACAATGAGCAGTTCTTC. This encodes CASSQYNEQFF. The entire variable domain, with the rest obtained from reference TRBV5-4 and TRBJ2-1, is as follows: ETGVTQSPTHLIKTRGQQVTLRCSSQSGHNTVSWYQQALGQGPQFIFQYYREEENGRGNFPPRFSGLQFPNYSSELNVNALELDDSALYLCASSQYNEQFFGPGTRLTVL.

This chain links TRBV27 with TRBJ1-2; 7 positions match TRBD1. The V gene's germline CDR1 is MNHEY and CDR2 SMNVEV (reference sequence). V lost 4 bases, J lost 7 bases, and 12 bases stayed unmatched. The CDR3 spans 15 residues. The CDR3 loop reads CASSSSRQGLRGYTF. CDR3 nucleotide sequence: TGTGCCAGCAGTTCGTCGAGACAGGGTCTCCGTGGCTACACCTTC.

V and J are TRBV27 and TRBJ2-5; 8 bases are shared with TRBD2. Germline-derived CDR1 and CDR2 are MNHEY and SMNVEV (reference sequence). The CDR3 has 17 amino acids. V gave up 2 bases and J gave up 4 bases; unmatched junction bases: 12. The CDR3 sequence is CASSLISGGGVGETQYF. The CDR3 region has the DNA TGTGCCAGCAGTTTAATTTCCGGGGGGGGTGTTGGAGAGACCCAGTACTTC.

The chain has TRBV29-1 and TRBJ2-7; perhaps TRBD1 as D (5 bases). V lost 0 bases, J lost 4 bases, and 10 bases lay in between. The CDR3 consists of 13 residues. CDR1 and CDR2 from the germline V gene are SQVTM and ANQGSEA. Here the CDR3 reads CSVEDLDRYEQYF. The CDR3 DNA is TGCAGCGTTGAAGATCTAGACAGATACGAGCAGTACTTC.

This clone was seen only once. CDR3 in amino acids: CASSPLRGLGETQYF. The CDR3 nucleotides are TGTGCCAGCAGCCCCCTGCGGGGGCTGGGGGAGACCCAGTACTTC. The rearrangement uses TRBV2 and TRBJ2-5; possible D gene TRBD2, 7 bases. The CDR3 length is 15 residues. Looked up from germline, CDR1 is SNHLY and CDR2 is FYNNEI. V lost 6 bases to trimming and J lost 5 bases, with 19 bases between them.